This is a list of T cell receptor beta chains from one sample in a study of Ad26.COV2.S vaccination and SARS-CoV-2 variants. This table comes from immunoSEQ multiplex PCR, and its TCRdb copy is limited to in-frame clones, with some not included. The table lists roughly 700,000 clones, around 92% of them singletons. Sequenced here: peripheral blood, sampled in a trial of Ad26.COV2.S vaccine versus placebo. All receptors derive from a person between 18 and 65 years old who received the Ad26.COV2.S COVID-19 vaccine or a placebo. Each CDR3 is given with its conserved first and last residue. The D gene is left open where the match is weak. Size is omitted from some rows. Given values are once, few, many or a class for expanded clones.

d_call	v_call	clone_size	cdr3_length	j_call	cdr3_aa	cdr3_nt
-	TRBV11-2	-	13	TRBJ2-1	CASSFRGNNEQFF	TGTGCCAGCAGCTTTAGAGGCAACAATGAGCAGTTCTTC
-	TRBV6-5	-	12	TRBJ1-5	CASQEGNQPQHF	TGTGCCAGCCAGGAGGGGAATCAGCCCCAGCATTTT
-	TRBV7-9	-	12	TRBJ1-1	CASSLEDTEAFF	TGTGCCAGCAGCTTAGAGGACACTGAAGCTTTCTTT
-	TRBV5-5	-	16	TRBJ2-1	CASSYLALAAGNEQFF	TGTGCCAGCAGCTACCTAGCCCTGGCCGCGGGCAATGAGCAGTTCTTC
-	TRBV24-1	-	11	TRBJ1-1	CATSDSGGAFF	TGTGCCACCAGTGATTCGGGAGGAGCTTTCTTT
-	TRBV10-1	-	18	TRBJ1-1	CASSVQDPTFTMNTEAFF	TGCGCCAGCAGTGTACAGGACCCGACCTTTACCATGAACACTGAAGCTTTCTTT
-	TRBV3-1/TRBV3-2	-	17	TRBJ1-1	CASSQSNDRIMNTEAFF	TGTGCCAGCAGCCAAAGCAATGACAGAATAATGAACACTGAAGCTTTCTTT
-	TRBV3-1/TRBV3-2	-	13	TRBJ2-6	CASSLAGANVLTF	TGTGCCAGCAGCCTCGCTGGGGCCAACGTCCTGACTTTC
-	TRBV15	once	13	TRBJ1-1	CATSRQHNTEAFF	TGTGCCACCAGCAGGCAGCATAACACTGAAGCTTTCTTT
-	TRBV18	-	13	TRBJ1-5	CASSLGHFQPQHF	TGTGCCAGCTCACTGGGGCATTTTCAGCCCCAGCATTTT
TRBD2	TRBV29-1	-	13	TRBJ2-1	CSLTGTSLSEQFF	TGCAGCTTAACCGGGACTAGCTTGAGTGAGCAGTTCTTC
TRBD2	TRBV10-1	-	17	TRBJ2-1	CATSGLAGSSPYNEQFF	TGCGCCACCTCCGGACTAGCGGGCTCTTCCCCCTACAATGAGCAGTTCTTC
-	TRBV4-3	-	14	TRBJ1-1	CASSPGQTNSEAFF	TGCGCCAGCAGCCCCGGACAGACAAATAGCGAAGCTTTCTTT
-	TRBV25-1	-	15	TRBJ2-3	CASSEYRDRTDTQYF	TGTGCCAGCAGTGAATACAGGGATCGCACAGATACGCAGTATTTT
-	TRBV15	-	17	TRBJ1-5	CATSRVPVRVGNQPQHF	TGTGCCACCAGCAGAGTCCCCGTTCGGGTCGGCAATCAGCCCCAGCATTTT
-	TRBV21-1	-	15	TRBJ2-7	CASTPNPNRAYEQYF	TGTGCCAGCACCCCGAACCCCAATCGGGCCTACGAGCAGTACTTC
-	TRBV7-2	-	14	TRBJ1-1	CASMDGQSNTEAFF	TGTGCCAGCATGGACGGACAGTCGAACACTGAAGCTTTCTTT
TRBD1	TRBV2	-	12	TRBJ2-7	CATQTGPYEQYF	TGTGCCACCCAGACAGGGCCCTACGAGCAGTACTTC
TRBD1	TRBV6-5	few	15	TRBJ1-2	CASSYETGGVDGYTF	TGTGCCAGCAGTTACGAGACAGGGGGCGTTGATGGCTACACCTTC
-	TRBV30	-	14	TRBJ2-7	CAWKRSGTSYEQYF	TGTGCCTGGAAACGATCAGGAACCTCCTACGAACAGTACTTC
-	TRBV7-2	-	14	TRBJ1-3	CASSLGRDQNTIYF	TGTGCCAGCAGCTTAGGACGGGACCAAAACACCATATATTTT
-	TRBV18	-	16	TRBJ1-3	CASVQSRGVSGNTIYF	TGTGCCAGCGTCCAGTCCAGAGGCGTCTCTGGAAACACCATATATTTT
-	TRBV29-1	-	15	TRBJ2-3	CSVEGQRSSTDTQYF	TGCAGCGTTGAAGGACAGAGATCTAGCACAGATACGCAGTATTTT
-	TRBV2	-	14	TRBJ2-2	CASRDSANTGELFF	TGTGCCAGCAGGGATAGCGCAAACACCGGGGAGCTGTTTTTT
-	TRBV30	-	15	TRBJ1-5	CAWSVGVKSNQPQHF	TGTGCCTGGAGTGTAGGGGTAAAAAGCAATCAGCCCCAGCATTTT
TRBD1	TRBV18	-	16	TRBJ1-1	CASSQLMTGANTEAFF	TGTGCCAGCTCACAATTAATGACAGGGGCAAACACTGAAGCTTTCTTT
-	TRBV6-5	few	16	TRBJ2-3	CASSYELSPGTDTQYF	TGTGCCAGCAGTTACGAACTAAGCCCGGGCACAGATACGCAGTATTTT
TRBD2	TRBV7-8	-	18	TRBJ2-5	CASSFSGTSGPGGETQYF	TGTGCCAGCAGCTTCTCCGGGACTAGCGGCCCAGGCGGGGAGACCCAGTACTTC
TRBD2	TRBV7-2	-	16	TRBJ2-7	CASSLAQFGTSGEQYF	TGTGCCAGCAGCTTAGCGCAGTTTGGTACTAGCGGTGAGCAGTACTTC